The T cell receptor (beta chain) described here comes from a study of CD8+CD57+ T cells in acquired aplastic anemia. Using genomic DNA as the template, TCR beta VDJ and CDR3 profiling was carried out. TCRdb processed the reads anew with MiXCR; each CDR3 protein has one entry. The sample yields 400,000 to 500,000 distinct CDR3 sequences, 65% to 80% seen once. CDR1 is SGHTA, CDR2 FQGNSA, per germline. The CDR3 covers 15 residues. V trimming: 3 bases; J trimming: 19 bases; junction bases outside the gene matches: 17. V is TRBV7-2 and J is TRBJ1-6; the match to TRBD1 covers 8 bases. Sequenced: sorted CD4+, CD8+, or CD8+CD57+ T cells (not recorded which) from PBMCs. This TCR was recovered from a human donor in good health, serving as a control. DNA for the CDR3: TGTGCCAGCAGCTTGGGGACAGGACCAGACGCTTTCTTTCACTTT. The encoded protein is CASSLGTGPDAFFHF.